Below are 20 T cell receptor beta chains sequenced from a single sample in a study of T cells in Graves' hyperthyroidism and ophthalmopathy. There were TCR beta CDR3 regions amplified from RNA transcripts. The HTBI primer set drove a first-round RT-PCR of the TCR CDR3. TCRdb reprocessed the multiplex PCR reads via MiXCR and lists one record per CDR3 protein. The sample includes about 610,000 distinct CDR3 sequences, about 15% seen only once; the top ten take 4.3%. Sequencing was performed on blood. The receptors shown here come from a woman aged 40 to 50 with Graves' ophthalmopathy.

The chain links TRBV11-2 to TRBJ2-6; D may match TRBD1 or TRBD2 (6 bases each). Trimming shortened V by 5 bases and J by 4 bases, and 21 bases separated the two germline ends. Germline assignment: CDR1 SGHAT and CDR2 FQNNGV. The CDR3 is made up of 18 amino acids. In DNA form, the CDR3 reads TGTGCCAGCAGCCCCGGTAGGGGGGCCCTAGGAGGGGCCAACGTCCTGACTTTC. It yields the protein CASSPGRGALGGANVLTF.

This clonotype appeared many times. The V gene is TRBV6-5, the J gene TRBJ1-1; D is unresolved. V was trimmed by 0 bases and J by 11 bases, leaving 13 bases between them. The CDR3 totals 13 residues. Germline loops: CDR1 MNHEY, CDR2 SVGAGI. The DNA for the CDR3 is TGTGCCAGCAGTTACTCCCTCCAGATGGGGGCTTTCTTT. It codes for CASSYSLQMGAFF.

The table lists this clonotype with many counts. The CDR3: CASSVTSGNLYF. As DNA, the CDR3 is TGTGCCAGCAGTGTGACTAGCGGGAACCTGTACTTC. J is TRBJ2-7 and V is TRBV6-1; 11 nucleotides line up with TRBD2. Germline CDR1 reads MNHNS; CDR2 reads SASEGT. This CDR3 has 12 residues. The junction had 5 bases not matched to a gene; V was cut back by 4 bases and J by 12 bases.

This clonotype was recorded at least ten times. The chain joins TRBV12-3 or TRBV12-4 to TRBJ1-5; D gene unclear. The CDR3 runs to 13 residues. The V end was cut by 5 bases, the J end by 2 bases, with 7 bases between. CDR3 in amino acids: CASSPDRNQPQHF. The CDR3 nucleotides read TGTGCCAGCAGTCCGGACCGCAATCAGCCCCAGCATTTT.

This clonotype was seen repeatedly, ten times or more. The J gene is TRBJ2-5, the V gene TRBV12-3 or TRBV12-4; 10 nucleotides align to TRBD2. The length of the CDR3 is 16 residues. V shed 6 bases, J shed 5 bases, and the junction held 12 bases outside the gene matches. The CDR3 DNA reads TGTGCCAGCAGCCAGAGTATCGCTAGCGGGAGCGAGACCCAGTACTTC. This gives the protein CASSQSIASGSETQYF.

This clonotype was observed a few times. The chain is built from TRBV4-1 and TRBJ1-1; D is unresolved. Per the germline V gene, CDR1 is MGHRA and CDR2 is YSYEKL. V lost 0 bases and J 3 bases, leaving 23 bases between the germline ends. The CDR3 is 19 residues long. DNA of the CDR3: TGCGCCAGCAGCCAAGACTCGGACCGCTTATTTAAACGGGACACTGAAGCTTTCTTT. The encoded protein is CASSQDSDRLFKRDTEAFF.

The rearrangement links TRBV19 to TRBJ1-3; D is undetermined. The CDR3 is 14 amino acids. V was trimmed by 5 bases and J by 0 bases, leaving 8 bases between them. In germline, CDR1 is LNHDA, CDR2 SQIVND (reference sequence). CDR3 coding DNA: TGTGCCAGTAGTGGAATGGTCTCTGGAAACACCATATATTTT. Its translation is CASSGMVSGNTIYF. The full variable domain, in which reference TRBV19 and TRBJ1-3 provide the parts outside the CDR3, is DGGITQSPKYLFRKEGQNVTLSCEQNLNHDAMYWYRQDPGQGLRLIYYSQIVNDFQKGDIAEGYSVSREKKESFPLTVTSAQKNPTAFYLCASSGMVSGNTIYFGEGSWLTVV.

This clonotype was counted between two and nine times. Compared with germline, one end of the junction differs, possibly owing to a read error. The rearrangement uses TRBV5-1 and TRBJ2-5, with D perhaps TRBD1 (6 bases). The CDR3 has 13 residues. Germline V gives CDR1 SGHRS, CDR2 YFSETQ. The CDR3 region has the DNA TGCGCCAACAGCGCAGGGGTCGGGGAGACCCAGTACTTC. Amino acid sequence: CANSAGVGETQYF.

This clonotype occurred many times. The V and J genes are TRBV6-1 and TRBJ1-5; 7 bases are shared with TRBD1. The junction had 16 bases not matched to a gene; V was cut back by 7 bases and J by 7 bases. This CDR3 is 16 amino acids long. From germline, CDR1 is MNHNS and CDR2 SASEGT. CDR3 nucleotide sequence: TGTGCCAGCATCCACTCACCGGGACAGCATCACCAGCCCCAGCATTTT. The encoded protein is CASIHSPGQHHQPQHF.

This clonotype was counted a few times. This rearrangement joins TRBV2 to TRBJ1-6, with TRBD1 identical over 8 bases. The CDR3 extends over 17 amino acids. V lost 6 bases and J lost 0; bases outside the gene matches: 7. From germline, CDR1 is SNHLY and CDR2 FYNNEI. The CDR3 nucleotides are TGTGCCAGCAGAGGGACAGGTTCGAGCTCCTATAATTCACCCCTCCACTTT. This encodes CASRGTGSSSYNSPLHF. Combining the CDR3 with reference TRBV2 and TRBJ1-6 gives the whole variable domain EPEVTQTPSHQVTQMGQEVILRCVPISNHLYFYWYRQILGQKVEFLVSFYNNEISEKSEIFDDQFSVERPDGSNFTLKIRSTKLEDSAMYFCASRGTGSSSYNSPLHFGNGTRLTVT.

This chain joins TRBV27 and TRBJ2-7; the match to TRBD1 covers 11 bases. J was trimmed by 3 bases and V by 8 bases; bases with no gene match: 3. The CDR3 loop spans 13 amino acids. Germline lookup yields CDR1 MNHEY and CDR2 SMNVEV (reference sequence). CDR3 nucleotides: TGTGCCAGCGGACAGGGGGCTCTCTACGAGCAGTACTTC. This codes for CASGQGALYEQYF.

This clonotype has at least ten counts. The chain carries TRBV27 and TRBJ1-5; D gene unclear. V gave up 3 bases and J gave up 4 bases, with 7 bases separating them. The germline CDR1 and CDR2 sequences are MNHEY and SMNVEV (reference sequence). The CDR3 covers 13 residues. The CDR3 sequence is CASSFYMNQPQHF. For the CDR3, the DNA is TGTGCCAGCAGTTTTTACATGAATCAGCCCCAGCATTTT.

Notes on this clonotype: Germline is not matched at one junction end, which may reflect a read error. The rearrangement joins TRBV7-7 to TRBJ2-7, with 8 nucleotides matching TRBD2. The germline V gene encodes CDR1 SSHAT and CDR2 FNYEAQ (reference sequence). The CDR3 runs to 13 residues. CDR3 sequence reads: CASSPGGQDEQYF. The DNA for the CDR3 is TGTGCTAGCAGTCCGGGGGGGCAGGACGAGCAGTACTTC.

A few counts support this clonotype. The chain links TRBV28 to TRBJ1-1, with TRBD1 matching over 7 bases. The junction had 9 bases not matched to a gene; V was cut back by 8 bases and J by 6 bases. The germline CDR1 and CDR2 sequences are MDHEN and SYDVKM. This CDR3 has 13 amino acids. The DNA for the CDR3 is TGTGCCAGCGTGACAGGGACGTACGCTGAAGCTTTCTTT. Translated: CASVTGTYAEAFF.

There are many counts of this clonotype. This chain connects TRBV12-3 or TRBV12-4 to TRBJ2-7, with 7 bases that match TRBD1. V lost 8 bases, J lost 1 base, and 11 bases stayed unmatched. This CDR3 has 15 amino acids. In nucleotides, the CDR3 is TGTGCCAGCTCCTTGACAGGGATAGCATCCTACGAGCAGTACTTC. It encodes CASSLTGIASYEQYF.

In this sample, this clonotype turned up many times. The rearrangement links TRBV3-1 to TRBJ2-7; 12 positions agree with TRBD1. Per germline, CDR1 LGHDT and CDR2 YNNKEL (reference sequence). CDR3 length: 16 residues. With V trimmed by 4 bases and J by 4 bases, 8 bases remained unmatched. The CDR3: CASSPKLGQGAYEQYF. DNA of the CDR3: TGTGCCAGCAGCCCCAAGTTGGGACAGGGGGCTTACGAGCAGTACTTC.

Many counts were recorded for this clonotype. The rearrangement joins TRBV15 to TRBJ2-1; D remains ambiguous. Germline values: CDR1 LNHNV, CDR2 YYDKDF (reference sequence). Trimming cost V 1 base and J 9 bases, with 13 bases left between them. The CDR3 runs 14 residues. The CDR3, as DNA: TGTGCCACCAGCAGAGCCACGCATTTGGGTGAGCAGTTCTTC. Amino acids: CATSRATHLGEQFF.

This clonotype was observed at least ten times. The rearrangement uses TRBV28 and TRBJ2-7; no reliable D call. The V and J ends lost 7 bases and 5 bases respectively, with 12 bases between them. Looked up from germline, CDR1 is MDHEN and CDR2 is SYDVKM. The CDR3 contains 12 residues. This chain's CDR3 is CASTRYGDEQYF. The CDR3 DNA sequence: TGTGCCAGCACCCGGTATGGGGACGAGCAGTACTTC.

The chain carries TRBV24-1 and TRBJ1-1; D is unresolved. This CDR3 has 15 amino acids. V lost 7 bases and J lost 1, with 15 bases in between. Germline V CDR1 and CDR2: KGHDR, SFDVKD. This chain's CDR3 is CATSSPRFGNTEAFF. The CDR3 DNA reads TGTGCCACCAGCTCCCCTCGGTTTGGGAACACTGAAGCTTTCTTT.

This clonotype was recorded at least ten times. This sequence joins TRBV28 and TRBJ2-7; 8 bases match TRBD2. The germline CDR1 and CDR2 sequences are MDHEN and SYDVKM. The junction had 5 bases not matched to a gene; V was cut back by 1 base and J by 3 bases. CDR3 size: 15 residues. Written as DNA, the CDR3 is TGTGCCAGCAGTTTATCGGGGGGGTTGGACTACGAGCAGTACTTC. Amino acid sequence: CASSLSGGLDYEQYF.